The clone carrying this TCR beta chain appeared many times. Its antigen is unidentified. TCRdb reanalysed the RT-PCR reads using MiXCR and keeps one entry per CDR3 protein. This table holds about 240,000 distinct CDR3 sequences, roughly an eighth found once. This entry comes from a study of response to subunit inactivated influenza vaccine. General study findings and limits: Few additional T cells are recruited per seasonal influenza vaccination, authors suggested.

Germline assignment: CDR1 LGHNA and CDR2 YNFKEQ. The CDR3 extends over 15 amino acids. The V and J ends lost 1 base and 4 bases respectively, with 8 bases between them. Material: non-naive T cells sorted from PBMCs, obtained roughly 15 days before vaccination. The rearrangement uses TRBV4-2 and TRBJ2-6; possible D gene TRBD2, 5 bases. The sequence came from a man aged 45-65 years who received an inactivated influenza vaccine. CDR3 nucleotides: TGTGCCAGCAGCCAAGGGGGAGCCGGGGCCAACGTCCTGACTTTC. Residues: CASSQGGAGANVLTF.